This T cell receptor (beta chain) was identified during a study of cytomegalovirus exposure and HLA in healthy donors. The study's findings and limits: The study put 150 to 200 TCR beta chains on its list as cytomegalovirus-associated.

Germline values: CDR1 MNHEY, CDR2 SVGAGI. This CDR3 region has 13 residues. Between the trimmed V and J ends, which lost 0 bases and 8 bases, there was a span of 10 bases. The donors (healthy individuals) were bone marrow donors. With respect to this clone: The antigen is not known.

PCR was performed using 60 Vbeta and 13 Jbeta primers. Profiled with immunoSEQ multiplex PCR; TCRdb holds only in-frame clones, not every one. The sample includes 75,000 to 100,000 clones, just over 75% seen only once; the top ten take roughly 0.63%. The chain recombines TRBV6-5 with TRBJ1-2; D gene unclear. This sequence was found in a man aged 30 to 39 in good health and CMV-seronegative. The sequenced sample consisted of PBMCs. The chain's CDR3 is CASSYSTTRGYTF. CDR3 DNA: TGTGCCAGCAGTTACTCGACAACTCGGGGCTACACCTTC.